Presented here are 31 T cell receptor beta chains from one specimen sequenced in a study of blood T cell repertoires in COVID-19. Generated by immunoSEQ multiplex PCR, the TCRdb table keeps only in-frame clones and is missing some. Of approximately 260,000 clones listed, 89% are singletons. Sequenced material: PBMCs or T cells enriched from blood (not recorded which). The receptors here all came from a woman aged 55-70 years who had recovered from COVID-19.

The chain uses TRBV5-8 and TRBJ2-5; 10 positions agree with TRBD2. There are 14 residues in the CDR3. V lost 2 bases, J lost 6 bases, and 4 bases stayed unmatched. Germline assignment: CDR1 SGHTS and CDR2 YDEGEE. The DNA for the CDR3 is TGTGCCAGCAGCTTAGATAGCGGGGGGCAGACCCAGTACTTC. It yields the protein CASSLDSGGQTQYF. Supplemented by reference TRBV5-8 and TRBJ2-5, the full variable domain reads EAGVTQSPTHLIKTRGQQATLRCSPISGHTSVYWYQQALGLGLQFLLWYDEGEERNRGNFPPRFSGRQFPNYSSELNVNALELEDSALYLCASSLDSGGQTQYFGPGTRLLVL.

This sequence joins TRBV5-1 and TRBJ1-2; 10 bases are a match to TRBD1. CDR1 is SGHRS and CDR2 is YFSETQ in the germline V gene. The CDR3 contains 14 residues. V shed 4 bases and J 4 bases; nucleotides not matched to a gene: 4. CDR3 amino acids: CASSGQGGGYGYTF. In DNA form, the CDR3 reads TGCGCCAGCAGCGGACAGGGGGGAGGCTATGGCTACACCTTC.

The sample holds a few counts of this clone. The chain combines TRBV28 with TRBJ1-2; D unclear. Trimming shortened V by 8 bases and J by 0 bases, and 10 bases separated the two germline ends. The CDR3 runs 13 residues. Germline V CDR1 and CDR2: MDHEN, SYDVKM. The chain's CDR3 is CASREPTNYGYTF. DNA of the CDR3: TGTGCCAGCCGAGAGCCCACTAACTATGGCTACACCTTC.

This sequence joins TRBV21-1 and TRBJ2-1; whether TRBD2, the table's D call, matches the DNA was not checked. TRBV21-1 is recorded as a pseudogene. The CDR3 loop spans 20 amino acids. CDR3 nucleotides: TGTGCCAGCAGCAAAGCGCAACTAGCGGGGGGCCCTAGAGACTACAATGAGCAGTTCTTC. It specifies CASSKAQLAGGPRDYNEQFF.

The chain links TRBV15 to TRBJ2-1; D may be TRBD2 (6 bases). The germline V gene has CDR1 LNHNV and CDR2 YYDKDF (reference sequence). CDR3 length: 14 residues. With 1 base removed from V and 4 bases from J, the gap between germline ends came to 8 bases. The CDR3 DNA reads as TGTGCCACCAGCAGAGGACTAGTGTACAATGAGCAGTTCTTC. Translated: CATSRGLVYNEQFF.

The chain uses TRBV9 and TRBJ2-1; the D gene is possibly TRBD2 (6 bases). This CDR3 comprises 15 residues. The germline gives CDR1 SGDLS, CDR2 YYNGEE. Trimming took 4 bases from V and 3 from J, leaving 14 bases between them. The CDR3 here is CASSLTSSSYNEQFF. The CDR3 bases are TGTGCCAGCAGCCTGACTAGTTCGAGCTACAATGAGCAGTTCTTC.

V gene TRBV18 combines with J gene TRBJ1-2; D not certain. CDR1 KGHSH and CDR2 LQKENI come from the germline V gene. The V end lost 3 bases, the J end lost 4 bases, and 9 bases lay between the germline ends. The CDR3 extends over 13 amino acids. In DNA, the CDR3 is TGTGCCAGCTCACCTGAGATCCTCTATGGCTACACCTTC. As protein: CASSPEILYGYTF.

The chain is built from TRBV6-5 and TRBJ1-4; possible D gene TRBD1, 5 bases. The germline V gene encodes CDR1 MNHEY and CDR2 SVGAGI. V was shortened by 6 bases and J by 4 bases, with 12 bases between the two germline ends. This CDR3 spans 14 amino acids. The CDR3 loop is CASSLLDSNEKLFF. In nucleotides, the CDR3 is TGTGCCAGCAGCTTATTAGACAGTAATGAAAAACTGTTTTTT.

The gene calls are TRBV11-3 and TRBJ1-1; possible D gene TRBD1, 5 bases. Germline CDR1 SGHNT, CDR2 YENEEA. Trimming stripped 6 bases from V and 11 bases from J, with 13 bases between. CDR3 length: 11 amino acids. CDR3 in amino acids: CASRRGGEAFF. The DNA of the CDR3 is TGTGCCAGCAGAAGGGGAGGGGAGGCTTTCTTT.

The chain carries TRBV27 and TRBJ2-7, with TRBD2 matching 8 bases. The length of the CDR3 is 17 residues. Germline V gene sequence: CDR1 MNHEY, CDR2 SMNVEV (reference sequence). V lost 4 bases and J lost 5; bases outside the gene matches: 16. The CDR3: CASSWGQVSGSTDEQYF. The DNA of the CDR3 is TGTGCCAGCAGTTGGGGACAAGTAAGCGGGAGTACGGACGAGCAGTACTTC.

This clone occurred once. The CDR3 DNA reads TGTGCCAGCAGCCCCTCGAGGGACACTGAAGCTTTCTTT. It is translated as CASSPSRDTEAFF. V usage is TRBV7-9 and J usage is TRBJ1-1, with D unresolved. Per the germline V gene, CDR1 is SEHNR and CDR2 is FQNEAQ (reference sequence). The CDR3 length is 13 residues. Trimming removed 5 bases at V and 3 bases at J, with 10 bases between.

The genes are TRBV27 and TRBJ2-2; TRBD1 matches at 8 bases. V was clipped by 2 bases and J by 3 bases; unmatched bases: 5. The CDR3 loop spans 16 amino acids. CDR1 is MNHEY, CDR2 SMNVEV, per germline (reference sequence). The CDR3 coding sequence is TGTGCCAGCAGTTTAACAGGGGGGTCCTACACCGGGGAGCTGTTTTTT. Its translation: CASSLTGGSYTGELFF.

V gene TRBV19 combines with J gene TRBJ2-7; a possible D gene is TRBD2 (6 bases). V was cut by 10 bases and J by 3 bases, with 16 bases left in between. Germline lookup yields CDR1 LNHDA and CDR2 SQIVND (reference sequence). The CDR3 has 13 residues. The CDR3 DNA follows: TGTGCCACTGGGGGGACGAAAGACTACGAGCAGTACTTC. It is translated as CATGGTKDYEQYF.

The rearrangement links TRBV7-2 to TRBJ2-5; tentative D call: TRBD2 (6 bases). V was trimmed by 2 bases and J by 1 base, leaving 11 bases between them. The CDR3 runs 15 residues. Germline CDR1 is SGHTA and CDR2 is FQGNSA. Here the CDR3 reads CASSLWVAAQETQYF. In DNA form, the CDR3 reads TGTGCCAGCAGCTTATGGGTAGCGGCCCAAGAGACCCAGTACTTC.

This rearrangement joins TRBV6-1 to TRBJ1-4, with 8 bases identical to TRBD1. This CDR3 has 17 residues. Germline lookup yields CDR1 MNHNS and CDR2 SASEGT. V lost 4 bases to trimming and J lost 7 bases; unmatched junction nucleotides: 14. CDR3 sequence: CASSVWGVGQGGEKLFF. Written as DNA, the CDR3 is TGTGCCAGCAGTGTCTGGGGGGTTGGACAGGGAGGTGAAAAACTGTTTTTT.

V is TRBV5-8 and J is TRBJ2-5; 12 nucleotides match TRBD2. The CDR3 extends over 16 amino acids. After removal of 0 bases from V and 5 bases from J, the junction contained 5 bases not matched to a gene. Germline-derived CDR1 and CDR2 are SGHTS and YDEGEE. CDR3 loop: CASSLALAGGRETQYF. CDR3 nucleotides: TGTGCCAGCAGCTTGGCTCTAGCGGGGGGGCGCGAGACCCAGTACTTC.

The chain has TRBV5-8 and TRBJ2-7, with TRBD1 matching 7 bases. The CDR3 is 15 amino acids. Germline loops: CDR1 SGHTS, CDR2 YDEGEE. Trimming removed 2 bases from V and 7 bases from J; junction bases left unmatched: 12. The CDR3 protein is CASSLRGQWNGEQYF. In DNA, the CDR3 is TGTGCCAGCAGCTTAAGGGGACAGTGGAATGGGGAGCAGTACTTC.

This sequence joins TRBV6-5 and TRBJ1-2, with no clear D. Trimming shortened V by 7 bases and J by 2 bases, and 11 bases separated the two germline ends. The CDR3 sequence is 13 residues long. Per the germline V gene, CDR1 is MNHEY and CDR2 is SVGAGI. This CDR3 is CASTDMPNYGYTF. The CDR3 nucleotides read TGTGCCAGCACAGACATGCCGAACTATGGCTACACCTTC.

The V gene is TRBV29-1, the J gene TRBJ2-1, with 8 bases identical to TRBD2. The CDR3 spans 15 residues. V lost 7 bases, J lost 7 bases, and 15 bases stayed unmatched. CDR1 SQVTM and CDR2 ANQGSEA come from the germline V gene. The CDR3 region is CSARLGGAGDNEQFF. CDR3 coding DNA: TGCAGCGCTCGACTCGGGGGAGCGGGAGATAATGAGCAGTTCTTC.

The V call is TRBV25-1, the J call TRBJ2-7; D ambiguous. The CDR3 is 10 residues long. The V and J ends lost 6 bases and 6 bases respectively, with 6 bases between them. Per the germline V gene, CDR1 is MGHDK and CDR2 is SYGVNS. The CDR3 DNA reads as TGTGCCAGCAGCGCCGGCGAGCAGTACTTC. The encoded protein is CASSAGEQYF.

This chain joins TRBV6-6 and TRBJ2-5, with 11 bases fitting TRBD2. There are 15 residues in the CDR3. Germline trimming cut 4 bases from V and 5 bases from J; bases unmatched to any gene: 6. CDR1 and CDR2 (germline): MNHNY, SVGAGI (reference sequence). Written as DNA, the CDR3 is TGTGCCAGCAGTTCTCATAGCGGGGGGGAGGAGACCCAGTACTTC. This sequence encodes CASSSHSGGEETQYF.

This chain connects TRBV19 to TRBJ1-1; D not resolved. The CDR3 extends over 14 amino acids. Germline V gene lookup returns CDR1 LNHDA and CDR2 SQIVND (reference sequence). V shed 6 bases and J shed 3 bases, with 14 bases lying between them. CDR3 bases: TGTGCCAGTAGGATTAGGGAGGGAGACACTGAAGCTTTCTTT. This sequence encodes CASRIREGDTEAFF.

This clone was recorded only once. The chain joins TRBV5-1 to TRBJ2-7; TRBD1 aligns across 9 bases. This CDR3 region has 17 residues. In germline, CDR1 is SGHRS, CDR2 YFSETQ. V trimming: 2 bases; J trimming: 1 base; junction bases outside the gene matches: 10. The CDR3: CASSFDVGTGHSYEQYF. CDR3 coding DNA: TGCGCCAGCAGCTTTGACGTTGGGACAGGGCATTCCTACGAGCAGTACTTC.

The chain links TRBV9 to TRBJ2-1; 12 bases match TRBD2. The V and J ends lost 0 bases and 7 bases, in that order; junction bases with no gene match: 8. This CDR3 contains 17 residues. Germline-derived CDR1 and CDR2 are SGDLS and YYNGEE. CDR3 region: CASSVGAWTSGVNEQFF. Here the CDR3 DNA reads TGTGCCAGCAGCGTAGGCGCCTGGACTAGCGGGGTAAATGAGCAGTTCTTC.

This rearrangement joins TRBV4-1 to TRBJ2-7, with a weak D call TRBD1 (5 bases). Trimming took off 5 bases at V and 6 bases at J, with 14 bases between the two ends. The CDR3 length is 13 residues. CDR1 MGHRA and CDR2 YSYEKL come from the germline V gene. CDR3 region: CASSSSSGREQYF. In nucleotides, the CDR3 is TGCGCCAGCAGCTCGAGCTCAGGGCGCGAGCAGTACTTC.

The J gene is TRBJ2-1, the V gene TRBV6-5; 8 bases are a match to TRBD1. The CDR3 contains 15 residues. Germline V gene lookup returns CDR1 MNHEY and CDR2 SVGAGI. Trimming cost V 6 bases and J 6 bases; bases outside gene matches: 10. In DNA, the CDR3 is TGTGCCAGCAGCGGAGCAGGGGGCGCAGTCAATGAGCAGTTCTTC. Encoded protein: CASSGAGGAVNEQFF.

The rearrangement links TRBV28 to TRBJ2-6, with TRBD2 matching over 7 bases. This CDR3 is 16 amino acids long. CDR1 and CDR2 (germline): MDHEN, SYDVKM. V gave up 6 bases and J gave up 2 bases; unmatched junction bases: 7. This chain's CDR3 is CASSEHGRAGANVLTF. DNA for the CDR3: TGTGCCAGCAGCGAGCATGGGAGGGCTGGGGCCAACGTCCTGACTTTC.

The V and J genes are TRBV10-2 and TRBJ2-7, with TRBD1 matching over 9 bases. V shed 3 bases, J shed 4 bases, and the junction held 7 bases outside the gene matches. CDR3 length equals 15 residues. Germline V gives CDR1 WSHSY, CDR2 SAAADI. This CDR3 is CASSDRGTGFYEQYF. DNA of the CDR3: TGCGCCAGCAGTGATAGGGGGACAGGGTTTTACGAGCAGTACTTC.

V gene TRBV5-4 combines with J gene TRBJ2-6; a possible D gene is TRBD1 (6 bases). Trimming shortened V by 3 bases and J by 4 bases, and 11 bases separated the two germline ends. The CDR3 totals 15 residues. Germline CDR1 reads SGHNT; CDR2 reads YYREEE (reference sequence). Written as DNA, the CDR3 is TGTGCCAGCAGCTCGGGTGGACAGGGGGCCAACGTCCTGACTTTC. It yields the protein CASSSGGQGANVLTF.

This clone was counted only a few times. The sample carries other DNA sequences with the same CDR3. The rearrangement links TRBV12-3 or TRBV12-4 to TRBJ2-1, with 7 nucleotides matching TRBD2. J lost 9 bases, V lost 2 bases, and 4 bases had no gene match. The CDR3 runs to 13 residues. DNA of the CDR3: TGTGCCAGCAGTTTACAGACTAGCACTGAGCAGTTCTTC. Amino acids: CASSLQTSTEQFF.

J is TRBJ2-3 and V is TRBV19; possibly TRBD2 for D (6 bases). The CDR3 runs to 20 residues. CDR1 and CDR2 from the germline V gene are LNHDA and SQIVND (reference sequence). V was trimmed by 8 bases and J by 5 bases, leaving 35 bases between them. The CDR3 sequence: CASRPWGLSNWVNFGDTQYF. Here the CDR3 DNA reads TGTGCCAGTCGCCCTTGGGGACTCTCTAACTGGGTGAATTTCGGAGATACGCAGTATTTT.